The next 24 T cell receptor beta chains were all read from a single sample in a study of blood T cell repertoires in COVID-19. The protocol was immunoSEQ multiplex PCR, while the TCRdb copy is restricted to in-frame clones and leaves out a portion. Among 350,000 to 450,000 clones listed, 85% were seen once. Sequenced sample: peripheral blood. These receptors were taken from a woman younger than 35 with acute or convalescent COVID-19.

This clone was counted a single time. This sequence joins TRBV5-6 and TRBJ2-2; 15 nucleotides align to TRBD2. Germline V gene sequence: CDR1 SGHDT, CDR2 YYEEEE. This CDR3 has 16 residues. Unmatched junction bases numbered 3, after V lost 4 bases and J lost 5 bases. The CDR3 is CASSKGLAGGTGELFF. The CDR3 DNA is TGTGCCAGCAGCAAGGGACTAGCGGGAGGAACCGGGGAGCTGTTTTTT.

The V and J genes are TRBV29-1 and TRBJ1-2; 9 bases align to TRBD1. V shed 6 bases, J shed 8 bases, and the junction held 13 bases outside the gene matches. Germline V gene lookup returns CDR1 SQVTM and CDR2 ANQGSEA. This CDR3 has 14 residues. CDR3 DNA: TGCAGCGTCGTCGATACAGGGGGCGCAAGGGGCTACACCTTC. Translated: CSVVDTGGARGYTF.

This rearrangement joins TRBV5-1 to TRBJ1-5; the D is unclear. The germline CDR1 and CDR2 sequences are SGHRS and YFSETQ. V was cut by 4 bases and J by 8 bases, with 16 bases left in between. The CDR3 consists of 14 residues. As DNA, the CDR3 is TGCGCCAGCAGCATCGATTCAGGTGACGAGCCCCAGCATTTT. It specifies CASSIDSGDEPQHF.

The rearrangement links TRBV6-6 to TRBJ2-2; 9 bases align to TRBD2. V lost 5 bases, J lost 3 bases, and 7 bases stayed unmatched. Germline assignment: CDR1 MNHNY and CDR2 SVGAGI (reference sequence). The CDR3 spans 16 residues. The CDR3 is CASSPRTSEYTGELFF. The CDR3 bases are TGTGCCAGCAGTCCCCGGACTAGCGAGTACACCGGGGAGCTGTTTTTT.

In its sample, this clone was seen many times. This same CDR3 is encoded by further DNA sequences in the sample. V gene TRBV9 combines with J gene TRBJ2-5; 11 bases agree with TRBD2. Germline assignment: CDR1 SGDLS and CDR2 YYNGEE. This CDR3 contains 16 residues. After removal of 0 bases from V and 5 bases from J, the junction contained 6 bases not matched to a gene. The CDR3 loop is CASSVDGSGRAETQYF. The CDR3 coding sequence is TGTGCCAGCAGCGTAGATGGTAGCGGGAGGGCGGAGACCCAGTACTTC.

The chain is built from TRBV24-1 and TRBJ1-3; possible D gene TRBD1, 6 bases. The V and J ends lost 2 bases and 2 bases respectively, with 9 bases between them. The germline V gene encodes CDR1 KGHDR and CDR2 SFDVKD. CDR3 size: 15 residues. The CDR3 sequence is CATSDSWTAGNTIYF. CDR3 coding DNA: TGTGCCACCAGTGATTCGTGGACAGCTGGAAACACCATATATTTT.

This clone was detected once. The CDR3 is CASSQTRDSYNEQFF. As DNA, the CDR3 is TGTGCCAGCAGCCAAACCCGGGACTCCTACAATGAGCAGTTCTTC. The chain employs TRBV3-1 (or the pseudogene TRBV3-2) and TRBJ2-1; a weak D match, TRBD2 (5 bases). The CDR3 has 15 residues. The germline gives CDR1 LGHDT, CDR2 YNNKEL (reference sequence). V was clipped by 2 bases and J by 0 bases, with 8 bases between them.

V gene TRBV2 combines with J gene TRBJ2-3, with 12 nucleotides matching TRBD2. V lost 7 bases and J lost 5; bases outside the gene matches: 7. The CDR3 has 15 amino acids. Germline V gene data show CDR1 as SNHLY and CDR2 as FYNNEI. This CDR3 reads CASIDASGGGDTQYF. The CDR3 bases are TGTGCCAGCATCGATGCTAGCGGGGGGGGAGATACGCAGTATTTT.

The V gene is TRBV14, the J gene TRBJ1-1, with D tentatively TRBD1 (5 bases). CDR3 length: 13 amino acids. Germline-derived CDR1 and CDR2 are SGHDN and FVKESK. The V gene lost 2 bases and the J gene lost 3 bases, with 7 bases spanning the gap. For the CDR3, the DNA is TGTGCCAGCAGCCAAAACAGGTACACTGAAGCTTTCTTT. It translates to CASSQNRYTEAFF.

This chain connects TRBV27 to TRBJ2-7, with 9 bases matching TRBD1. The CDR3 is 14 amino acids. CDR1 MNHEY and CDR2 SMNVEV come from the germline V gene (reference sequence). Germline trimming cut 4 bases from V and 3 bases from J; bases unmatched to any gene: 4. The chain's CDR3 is CASSYGQGYYEQYF. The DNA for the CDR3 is TGTGCCAGCAGTTATGGACAGGGGTACTACGAGCAGTACTTC.

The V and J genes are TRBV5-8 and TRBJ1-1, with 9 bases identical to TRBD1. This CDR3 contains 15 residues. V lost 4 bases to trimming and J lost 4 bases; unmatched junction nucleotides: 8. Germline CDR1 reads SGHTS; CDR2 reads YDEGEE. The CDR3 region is CASSDEKTGGTEAFF. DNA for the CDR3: TGTGCCAGCAGCGATGAAAAGACAGGGGGCACTGAAGCTTTCTTT.

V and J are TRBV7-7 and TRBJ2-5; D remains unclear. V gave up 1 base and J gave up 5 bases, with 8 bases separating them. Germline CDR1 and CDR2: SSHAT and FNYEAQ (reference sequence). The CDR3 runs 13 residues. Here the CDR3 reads CASSLGSRETQYF. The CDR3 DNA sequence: TGTGCCAGCAGCTTAGGAAGCAGGGAGACCCAGTACTTC.

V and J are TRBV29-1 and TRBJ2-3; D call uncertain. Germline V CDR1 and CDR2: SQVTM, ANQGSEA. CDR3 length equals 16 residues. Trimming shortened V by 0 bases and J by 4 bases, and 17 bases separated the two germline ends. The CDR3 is CSVEDYGQGFADTQYF. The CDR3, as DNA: TGCAGCGTTGAAGATTATGGGCAAGGTTTTGCAGATACGCAGTATTTT.

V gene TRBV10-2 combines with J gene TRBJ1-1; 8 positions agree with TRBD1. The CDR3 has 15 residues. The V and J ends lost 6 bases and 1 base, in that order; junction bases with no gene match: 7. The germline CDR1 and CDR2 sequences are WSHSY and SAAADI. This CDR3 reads CASRTDGQGNTEAFF. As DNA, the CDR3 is TGCGCCAGCAGGACCGATGGACAGGGGAACACTGAAGCTTTCTTT.

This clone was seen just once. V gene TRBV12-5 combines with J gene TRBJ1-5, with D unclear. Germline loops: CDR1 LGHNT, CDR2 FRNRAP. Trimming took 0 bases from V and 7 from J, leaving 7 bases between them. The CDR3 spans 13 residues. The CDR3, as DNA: TGTGCTAGTGGTTTGGTACTGGGCCAGCCCCAGCATTTT. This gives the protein CASGLVLGQPQHF. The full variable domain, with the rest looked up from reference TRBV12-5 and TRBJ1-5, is DARVTQTPRHKVTEMGQEVTMRCQPILGHNTVFWYRQTMMQGLELLAYFRNRAPLDDSGMPKDRFSAEMPDATLATLKIQPSEPRDSAVYFCASGLVLGQPQHFGDGTRLSIL.

The CDR3: CASKQGSYEQYF. The CDR3 nucleotides read TGTGCCAGCAAACAGGGATCCTACGAGCAGTACTTC. The J gene is TRBJ2-7, the V gene TRBV14, with D maybe TRBD1 (6 bases). The CDR3 runs 12 residues. V was shortened by 7 bases and J by 1 base, with 8 bases between the two germline ends. The V gene's germline CDR1 is SGHDN and CDR2 FVKESK. The full variable domain, with the rest looked up from reference TRBV14 and TRBJ2-7, is EAGVTQFPSHSVIEKGQTVTLRCDPISGHDNLYWYRRVMGKEIKFLLHFVKESKQDESGMPNNRFLAERTGGTYSTLKVQPAELEDSGVYFCASKQGSYEQYFGPGTRLTVT.

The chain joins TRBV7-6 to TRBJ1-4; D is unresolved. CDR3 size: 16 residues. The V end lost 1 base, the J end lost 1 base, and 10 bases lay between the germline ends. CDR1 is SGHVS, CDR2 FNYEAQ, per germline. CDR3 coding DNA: TGTGCCAGCAGCTTAGTGGAGGGCGTAACTAATGAAAAACTGTTTTTT. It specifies CASSLVEGVTNEKLFF.

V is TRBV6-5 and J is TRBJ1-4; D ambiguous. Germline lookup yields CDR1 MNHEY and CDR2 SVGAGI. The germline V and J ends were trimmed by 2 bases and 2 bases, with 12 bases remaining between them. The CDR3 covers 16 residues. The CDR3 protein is CASSYKPGYTNEKLFF. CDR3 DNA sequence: TGTGCCAGCAGTTACAAACCGGGATACACTAATGAAAAACTGTTTTTT.

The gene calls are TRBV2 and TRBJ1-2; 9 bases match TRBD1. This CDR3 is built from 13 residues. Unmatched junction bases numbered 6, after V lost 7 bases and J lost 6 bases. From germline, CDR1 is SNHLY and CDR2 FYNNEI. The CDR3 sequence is CASNRRTGDGYTF. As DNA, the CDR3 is TGTGCCAGCAACCGGCGGACAGGGGATGGCTACACCTTC.

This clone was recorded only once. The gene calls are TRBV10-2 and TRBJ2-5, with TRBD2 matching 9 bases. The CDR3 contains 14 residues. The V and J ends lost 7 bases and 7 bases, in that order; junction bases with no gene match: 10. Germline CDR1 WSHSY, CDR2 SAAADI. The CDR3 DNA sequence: TGCGCCAGCAACCGAGCGGGAGGCAGGACGACCCAGTACTTC. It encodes CASNRAGGRTTQYF.

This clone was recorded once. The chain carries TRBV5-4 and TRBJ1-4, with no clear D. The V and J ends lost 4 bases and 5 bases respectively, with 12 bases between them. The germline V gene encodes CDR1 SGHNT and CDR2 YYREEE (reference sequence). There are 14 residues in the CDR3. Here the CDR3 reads CASSLENKNEKLFF. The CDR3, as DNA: TGTGCCAGCAGCCTGGAGAACAAGAATGAAAAACTGTTTTTT.

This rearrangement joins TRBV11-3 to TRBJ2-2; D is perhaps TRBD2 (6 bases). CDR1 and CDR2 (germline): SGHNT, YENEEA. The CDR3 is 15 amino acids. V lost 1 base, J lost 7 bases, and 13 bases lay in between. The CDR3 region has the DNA TGTGCCAGCAGCTTAGTTGGCGGGACTGACGGGGAGCTGTTTTTT. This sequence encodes CASSLVGGTDGELFF. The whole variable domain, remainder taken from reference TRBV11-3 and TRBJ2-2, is EAGVVQSPRYKIIEKKQPVAFWCNPISGHNTLYWYLQNLGQGPELLIRYENEEAVDDSQLPKDRFSAERLKGVDSTLKIQPAELGDSAVYLCASSLVGGTDGELFFGEGSRLTVL.

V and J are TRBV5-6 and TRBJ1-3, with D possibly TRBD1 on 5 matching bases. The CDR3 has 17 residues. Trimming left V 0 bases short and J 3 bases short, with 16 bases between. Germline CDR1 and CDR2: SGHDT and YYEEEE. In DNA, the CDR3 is TGTGCCAGCAGCTTGGCGAAGGGGCGCCTGCTTGGAAACACCATATATTTT. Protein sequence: CASSLAKGRLLGNTIYF.

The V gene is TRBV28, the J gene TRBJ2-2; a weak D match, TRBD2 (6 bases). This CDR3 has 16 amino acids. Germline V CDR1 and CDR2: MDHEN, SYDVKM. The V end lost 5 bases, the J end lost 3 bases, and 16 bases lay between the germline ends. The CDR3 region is CASSPVGGSDTGELFF. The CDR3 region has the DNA TGTGCCAGCAGTCCGGTGGGAGGAAGCGACACCGGGGAGCTGTTTTTT.